These T cell receptor beta chains were read from a single sample in a study of blood T cell repertoires in COVID-19. The protocol was immunoSEQ multiplex PCR, while the TCRdb copy is restricted to in-frame clones and leaves out a portion. The repertoire holds about 270,000 clones, with about 88% as singletons. The sequencing input was peripheral blood. Every receptor here comes from a woman between 65 and 79 years old with COVID-19, enrolled during active disease. Both conserved end residues are part of each CDR3. The D gene is left open where the match is weak. A row's size may be missing; if present it is once, few, many or a size class.

j_call	v_call	d_call	clone_size	cdr3_nt	cdr3_aa
TRBJ2-2	TRBV3-1/TRBV3-2	TRBD1	NA	TGTGCCAGCAGCCCAGCTCAGGGGGCATGGATCGGGGAGCTGTTTTTT	CASSPAQGAWIGELFF
TRBJ2-5	TRBV9	TRBD2	NA	TGTGCCAGCAGCCCTTGGACTAGCCCAGAGACCCAGTACTTC	CASSPWTSPETQYF
TRBJ2-5	TRBV5-1	TRBD1	NA	TGCGCCAGCAGCTGGGGACAGGGCCTCCACTTCGCCCAGTACTTC	CASSWGQGLHFAQYF
TRBJ2-3	TRBV18	TRBD2	once	TGTGCCAGCTCACTAGCGGGGGAGGAAGATACGCAGTATTTT	CASSLAGEEDTQYF
TRBJ1-6	TRBV28	NA	NA	TGTGCCAGCAGCCTCGTCCAAGGGGACATTTGGTGGAGCTCCTATAATTCACCCCTCCACTTT	CASSLVQGDIWWSSYNSPLHF
TRBJ1-1	TRBV7-2	TRBD1	NA	TGTGCCAGCAGCTTGCAGGGGGTTTACACTGAAGCTTTCTTT	CASSLQGVYTEAFF
TRBJ2-3	TRBV27	TRBD2	NA	TGTGCCAGCAGTTTAGCGCGGGGGGGCACGGATACGCAGTATTTT	CASSLARGGTDTQYF
TRBJ2-1	TRBV19	NA	NA	TGTGCCAGTAGTATCGGCCAGGTGAACAATGAGCAGTTCTTC	CASSIGQVNNEQFF
TRBJ2-2	TRBV14	TRBD2	NA	TGTGCCAGCAATATTGACGGGGGGACGAACACCGGGGAGCTGTTTTTT	CASNIDGGTNTGELFF
TRBJ1-5	TRBV4-1	NA	NA	TGCGCCAGCAGCCAAGATCGAAACAGTTATAGCAATCAGCCCCAGCATTTT	CASSQDRNSYSNQPQHF
TRBJ1-1	TRBV5-6	TRBD1	NA	TGTGCCAGCACCAGGGACAGGGGTGCCACTGAAGCTTTCTTT	CASTRDRGATEAFF
TRBJ2-7	TRBV6-4	NA	NA	TGTGCCAGCAGTTACCTTAGGGCATCACAGGGCTCCTACGAGCAGTACTTC	CASSYLRASQGSYEQYF
TRBJ2-2	TRBV9	NA	NA	TGTGCCAGCAGCCGCTCCGGGGGTTCCACCGGGGAGCTGTTTTTT	CASSRSGGSTGELFF
TRBJ2-2	TRBV9	NA	NA	TGTGCCAGCAGCGTCCGGGACACTAACACCGGGGAGCTGTTTTTT	CASSVRDTNTGELFF
TRBJ2-3	TRBV5-1	TRBD2	NA	TGCGCCAGCACTTACGGGGTAGCGGGGGGTAGCACAGATACGCAGTATTTT	CASTYGVAGGSTDTQYF
TRBJ1-3	TRBV6-5	NA	NA	TGTGCCAGCAGTTACACACGGGTTGGTGGAAACACCATATATTTT	CASSYTRVGGNTIYF
TRBJ2-7	TRBV4-3	TRBD2	NA	TGCGCCAGCAGCCAAGATTTTACTAGCGGATTCACCTACGAGCAGTACTTC	CASSQDFTSGFTYEQYF
TRBJ1-1	TRBV3-1/TRBV3-2	TRBD1	NA	TGTGCCAGCAGCCAGTCAGGGGGATCTGAAGCTTTCTTT	CASSQSGGSEAFF
TRBJ1-1	TRBV19	TRBD1	NA	TGTGCCAGTACCCCGTTACAGGGGGCGACTGAAGCTTTCTTT	CASTPLQGATEAFF
TRBJ1-2	TRBV27	TRBD1	NA	TGTGCCAGCAGCTTGGGGACAGAGGTCGGCTACACCTTC	CASSLGTEVGYTF
TRBJ2-1	TRBV5-1	TRBD2	NA	TGCGCCAGCAGCTGGGTCCCACCGTTGGCGGGGGTTACGAGCTCCTACAATGAGCAGTTCTTC	CASSWVPPLAGVTSSYNEQFF
TRBJ1-3	TRBV6-5	NA	NA	TGTGCCAGCAGTACACAAACTGGAAACACCATATATTTT	CASSTQTGNTIYF
TRBJ1-2	TRBV18	NA	once	TGTGCCAGCTCACCATCGGCGGACACATCTGGCTACACCTTC	CASSPSADTSGYTF
TRBJ2-7	TRBV29-1	NA	NA	TGCAGCGCCCTCCTTTACGAGCAGTACTTC	CSALLYEQYF
TRBJ1-5	TRBV7-2	NA	NA	TGTGCCAGCAGCTTAGGTCAGAGGGTAAATCAGCCCCAGCATTTT	CASSLGQRVNQPQHF
TRBJ1-5	TRBV6-2/TRBV6-3	NA	NA	TGTGCCAGCAGTTACCCAAATATGGGGGGGGGCAATCAGCCCCAGCATTTT	CASSYPNMGGGNQPQHF
TRBJ1-5	TRBV23-1	NA	once	TGCGCCAGCAGTCGAGGGTATCAGCCCCAGCATTTT	CASSRGYQPQHF
TRBJ1-5	TRBV7-9	NA	NA	TGTGCCAGCAGCTCCGAGGCAAATCAGCCCCAGCATTTT	CASSSEANQPQHF
TRBJ2-4	TRBV5-4	TRBD1	once	TGTGCCAGCAGCTTGGGACAGGGTGGTAACATTCAGTACTTC	CASSLGQGGNIQYF
TRBJ2-2	TRBV4-3	NA	NA	TGCGCCAGCAGCCTCCAGGCCACAGGAATCAACACCGGGGAGCTGTTTTTT	CASSLQATGINTGELFF
TRBJ2-7	TRBV7-2	NA	few	TGTGCCAGCAGCCGTACTCAGGGTCTTGAGCAGTACTTC	CASSRTQGLEQYF